This T cell receptor beta chain was captured in a study of control samples from healthy donors and cancer patients. V gave up 2 bases and J gave up 4 bases, with 11 bases separating them. This CDR3 is built from 13 residues. Germline V gene lookup returns CDR1 SQVTM and CDR2 ANQGSEA. This clone showed up just a few times. Only in-frame clones appear in the TCRdb table, and some are missing; sequencing was by immunoSEQ multiplex PCR. This table holds around 100,000 clones, about 89% found once. The clonotype originates from a man in his fifties or sixties with lung cancer. V is TRBV29-1 and J is TRBJ1-2, with D perhaps TRBD1 (5 bases). What was sequenced was PBMCs. The CDR3 is CSVESGQGYGYTF. For the CDR3, the DNA is TGCAGCGTTGAATCCGGACAAGGCTATGGCTACACCTTC.